This TCR beta chain was captured by sequencing in a study of cytomegalovirus exposure and HLA in healthy donors. The CDR3 length is 14 residues. Trimming left V 6 bases short and J 4 bases short, with 13 bases between. Germline assignment: CDR1 SGHRS and CDR2 YFSETQ. The PCR contained 60 Vbeta and 13 Jbeta primers. TCRdb's copy holds only in-frame clones and misses some; the assay was immunoSEQ multiplex PCR. The sample has over 200,000 clones, 77% seen once. The gene calls are TRBV5-1 and TRBJ1-4; D remains ambiguous. The receptor comes from a woman aged 60-75 years in good health and CMV-seropositive. Sequencing input: PBMCs. This CDR3 is CASTPTGINEKLFF. CDR3 nucleotide sequence: TGCGCCAGCACCCCGACGGGAATTAATGAAAAACTGTTTTTT. Supplemented by reference TRBV5-1 and TRBJ1-4, the full variable domain reads KAGVTQTPRYLIKTRGQQVTLSCSPISGHRSVSWYQQTPGQGLQFLFEYFSETQRNKGNFPGRFSGRQFSNSRSEMNVSTLELGDSALYLCASTPTGINEKLFFGSGTQLSVL.